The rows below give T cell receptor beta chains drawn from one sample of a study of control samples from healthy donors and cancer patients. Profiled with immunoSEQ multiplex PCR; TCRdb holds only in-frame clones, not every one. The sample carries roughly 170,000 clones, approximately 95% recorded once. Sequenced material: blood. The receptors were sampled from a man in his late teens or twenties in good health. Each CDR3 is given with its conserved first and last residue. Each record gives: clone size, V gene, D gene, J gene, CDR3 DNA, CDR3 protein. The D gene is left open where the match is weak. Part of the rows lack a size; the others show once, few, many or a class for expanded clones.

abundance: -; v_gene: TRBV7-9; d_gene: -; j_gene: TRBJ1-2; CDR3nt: TGTGCCAGCAGCCCCACAGGGTCCAACTATGGCTACACCTTC; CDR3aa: CASSPTGSNYGYTF
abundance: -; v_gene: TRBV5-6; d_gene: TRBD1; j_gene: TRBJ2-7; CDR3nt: TGTGCCAGCAGCCCGAGGACAGGGGCACCCTACGAGCAGTACTTC; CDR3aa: CASSPRTGAPYEQYF
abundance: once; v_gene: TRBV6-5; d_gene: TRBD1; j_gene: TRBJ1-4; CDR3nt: TGTGCCAGCGGGACCCGGGACAGTGCGGAAAAACTGTTTTTT; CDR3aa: CASGTRDSAEKLFF
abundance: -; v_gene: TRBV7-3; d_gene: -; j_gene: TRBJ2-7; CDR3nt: TGTGCCAGCAGCTTAAATAGTGGAAAACGGCAGTACTTC; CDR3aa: CASSLNSGKRQYF
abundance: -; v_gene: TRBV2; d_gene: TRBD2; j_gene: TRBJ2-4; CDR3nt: TGTGCCAGCAGTGAAGAAGCGGGGGGGCCCATGGGAAACATTCAGTACTTC; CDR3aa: CASSEEAGGPMGNIQYF
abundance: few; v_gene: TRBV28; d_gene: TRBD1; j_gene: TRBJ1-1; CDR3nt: TGTGCCAGCAGTTTTCTAGGGGCGGGACAGGCTGAAGCTTTCTTT; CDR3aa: CASSFLGAGQAEAFF
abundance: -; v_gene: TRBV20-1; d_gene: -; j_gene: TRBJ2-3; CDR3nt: TGCAGTGCCCAGACCTCCGATACGCAGTATTTT; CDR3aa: CSAQTSDTQYF
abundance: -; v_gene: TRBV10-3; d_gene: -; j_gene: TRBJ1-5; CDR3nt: TGTGCCATCACAAGGGACCGTGATCAGCCCCAGCATTTT; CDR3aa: CAITRDRDQPQHF
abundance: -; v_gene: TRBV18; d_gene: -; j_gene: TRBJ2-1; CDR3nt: TGTGCCAGCTCACCCGGTAAGAACGGGGGCTCCTACAATGAGCAGTTCTTC; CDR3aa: CASSPGKNGGSYNEQFF
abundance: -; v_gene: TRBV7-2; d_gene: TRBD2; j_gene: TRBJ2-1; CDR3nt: TGTGCCAGCAGCTTAATCGCGGGGGGGCGCAATGAGCAGTTCTTC; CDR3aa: CASSLIAGGRNEQFF
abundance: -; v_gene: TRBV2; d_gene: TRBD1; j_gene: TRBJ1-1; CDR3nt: TGTGCCAGCAGTGGGGGCTCGGACAGGCGGACTGAAGCTTTCTTT; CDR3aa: CASSGGSDRRTEAFF
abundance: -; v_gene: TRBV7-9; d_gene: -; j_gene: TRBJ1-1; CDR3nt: TGTGCCAGCAGCTTCGAGGGGACTGAAGCTTTCTTT; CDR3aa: CASSFEGTEAFF
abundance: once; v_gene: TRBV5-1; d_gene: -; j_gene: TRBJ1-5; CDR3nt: TGCGCCAGCAGCTTGACAGGGTCAGGTCAGCCCCAGCATTTT; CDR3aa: CASSLTGSGQPQHF
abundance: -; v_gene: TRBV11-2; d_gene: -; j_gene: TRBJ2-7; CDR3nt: TGTGCCAGCAGCCTCGGACGGGCCTACGAGCAGTACTTC; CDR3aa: CASSLGRAYEQYF
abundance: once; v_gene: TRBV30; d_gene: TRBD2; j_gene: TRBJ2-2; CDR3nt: TGTGCCTGGAGTGTTCGGGGGGCGAACACCGGGGAGCTGTTTTTT; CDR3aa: CAWSVRGANTGELFF
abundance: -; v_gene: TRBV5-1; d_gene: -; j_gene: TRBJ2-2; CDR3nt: TGCGCCAGCAGCATTCCTTACACCGGGGAGCTGTTTTTT; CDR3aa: CASSIPYTGELFF